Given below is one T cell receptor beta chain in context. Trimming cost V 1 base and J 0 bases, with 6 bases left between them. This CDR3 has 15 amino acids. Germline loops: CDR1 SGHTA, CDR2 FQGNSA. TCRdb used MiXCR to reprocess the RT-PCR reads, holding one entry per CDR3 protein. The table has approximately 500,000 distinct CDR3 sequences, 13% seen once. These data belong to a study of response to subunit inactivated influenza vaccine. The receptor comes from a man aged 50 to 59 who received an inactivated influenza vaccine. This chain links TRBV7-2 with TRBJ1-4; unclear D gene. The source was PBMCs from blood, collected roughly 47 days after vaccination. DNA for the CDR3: TGTGCCAGCAGCTTAGACGGGACAACTAATGAAAAACTGTTTTTT. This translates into CASSLDGTTNEKLFF.